This TCR beta chain is from a study of blood T cell repertoires in COVID-19. About the study: Collection of acute and convalescent COVID-19 samples took place in the United States, Italy and Spain. T cells, B-cell-depleted T cells, or PBMCs provided the cDNA or gDNA that served as material.

Methods used by the authors: The authors estimated nucleated cell counts from reference gene primer amplification. The data were produced by immunoSEQ multiplex PCR, yet TCRdb's version contains in-frame clones alone and is incomplete. Clonal size and the V and J genes are those of that table, whereas D and trimming came from the DNA. The data contain over 85,000 clones, around 85% of them singletons. This clone was detected only once. Sequencing was done on a sample of peripheral blood. The TCR comes from an elderly man with acute or convalescent COVID-19.

The CDR3 DNA is TGTGCCAGCAGCCCAGGACAGGAATCCTACGAGCAGTACTTC. Residues: CASSPGQESYEQYF. This chain uses TRBV9 with TRBJ2-7, with 7 bases fitting TRBD1. There are 14 residues in the CDR3. Germline V gene sequence: CDR1 SGDLS, CDR2 YYNGEE. V trimming: 4 bases; J trimming: 1 base; junction bases outside the gene matches: 5.